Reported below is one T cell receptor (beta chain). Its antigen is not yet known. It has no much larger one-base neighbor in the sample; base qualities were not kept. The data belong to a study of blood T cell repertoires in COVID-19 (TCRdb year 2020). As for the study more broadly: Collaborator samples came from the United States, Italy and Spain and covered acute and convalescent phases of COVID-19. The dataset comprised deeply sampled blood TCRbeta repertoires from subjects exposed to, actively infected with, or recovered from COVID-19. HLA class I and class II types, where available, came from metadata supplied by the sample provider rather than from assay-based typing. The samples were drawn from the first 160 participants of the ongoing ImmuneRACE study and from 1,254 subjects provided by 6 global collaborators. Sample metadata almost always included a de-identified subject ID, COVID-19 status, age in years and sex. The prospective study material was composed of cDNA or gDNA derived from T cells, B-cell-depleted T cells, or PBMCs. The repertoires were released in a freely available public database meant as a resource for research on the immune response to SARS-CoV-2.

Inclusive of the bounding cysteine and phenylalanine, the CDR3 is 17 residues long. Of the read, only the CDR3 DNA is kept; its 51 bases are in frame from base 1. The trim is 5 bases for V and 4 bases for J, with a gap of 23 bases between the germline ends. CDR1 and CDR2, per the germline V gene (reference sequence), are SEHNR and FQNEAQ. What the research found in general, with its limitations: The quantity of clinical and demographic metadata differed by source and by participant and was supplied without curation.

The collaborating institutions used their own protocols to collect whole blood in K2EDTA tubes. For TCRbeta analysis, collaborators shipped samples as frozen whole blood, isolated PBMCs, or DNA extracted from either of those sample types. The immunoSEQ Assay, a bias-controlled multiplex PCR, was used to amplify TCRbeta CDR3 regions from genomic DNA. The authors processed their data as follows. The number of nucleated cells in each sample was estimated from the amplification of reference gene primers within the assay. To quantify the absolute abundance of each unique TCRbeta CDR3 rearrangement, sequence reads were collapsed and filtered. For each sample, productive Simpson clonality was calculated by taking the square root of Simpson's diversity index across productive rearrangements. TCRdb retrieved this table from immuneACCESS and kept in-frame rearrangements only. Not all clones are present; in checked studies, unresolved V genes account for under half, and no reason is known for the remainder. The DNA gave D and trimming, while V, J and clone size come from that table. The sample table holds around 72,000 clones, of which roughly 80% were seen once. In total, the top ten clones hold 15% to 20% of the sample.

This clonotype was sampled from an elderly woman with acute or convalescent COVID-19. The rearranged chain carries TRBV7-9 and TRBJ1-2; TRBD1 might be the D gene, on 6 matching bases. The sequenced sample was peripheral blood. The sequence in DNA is TGTGCCAGCAGCCACCTCGGGACATCTGGGGGAAGCTATGGCTACACCTTC. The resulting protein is CASSHLGTSGGSYGYTF.